Sequencing of this T cell receptor beta chain was carried out in a study of blood T cell repertoires in COVID-19. For the study at large: From the United States, Italy and Spain came samples of acute and convalescent COVID-19. In each case, the material was cDNA or gDNA derived from T cells, B-cell-depleted T cells, or PBMCs.

Assay: immunoSEQ multiplex PCR; the TCRdb copy retains only in-frame clones and omits some. Among about 220,000 clones listed, around 82% were seen once. Germline CDR1 SQVTM, CDR2 ANQGSEA. The CDR3 has 13 amino acids. V gave up 6 bases and J gave up 1 base, with 12 bases separating them. The chain couples TRBV29-1 to TRBJ1-1; D call uncertain. Sequenced: peripheral blood. The clonotype was recovered from a woman aged 25 to 39 who had recovered from COVID-19. The CDR3 bases are TGCAGCGTCGATACAGCGGGGAACACTGAAGCTTTCTTT. Encoded protein: CSVDTAGNTEAFF.